Listed below are T cell receptor beta chains from one sample, sequenced in a study of cytotoxic CD8 clonotypes in ibrutinib-treated CLL. Sequencing used immunoSEQ multiplex PCR; TCRdb keeps in-frame clones, though not all of them. The sample lists about 17,000 clones; around 81% were seen once. Sample: PBMCs, taken before ibrutinib treatment. The receptor set was obtained from a human donor with chronic lymphocytic leukemia. Both conserved end residues are part of each CDR3. The D gene is left open where the match is weak. Clone size is given for some rows only: seen once, a few or many times, or a class if the clone is expanded.

v_call: TRBV2
d_call: -
j_call: TRBJ2-3
clone_size: -
cdr3_aa: CASSELGAGSDTQYF
cdr3_nt: TGTGCCAGCAGTGAGCTGGGGGCGGGATCAGATACGCAGTATTTT

v_call: TRBV9
d_call: TRBD2
j_call: TRBJ2-1
clone_size: -
cdr3_aa: CASSVVLSGSGNEQFF
cdr3_nt: TGTGCCAGCAGCGTAGTCCTCAGCGGGAGTGGGAATGAGCAGTTCTTC

v_call: TRBV10-3
d_call: TRBD1
j_call: TRBJ1-1
clone_size: -
cdr3_aa: CAISLRGTGGVAEAFF
cdr3_nt: TGTGCCATCAGTCTCCGGGGGACAGGGGGTGTAGCTGAAGCTTTCTTT

v_call: TRBV7-3
d_call: -
j_call: TRBJ2-3
clone_size: -
cdr3_aa: CASSLRSTSLDTQYF
cdr3_nt: TGTGCCAGCAGCTTAAGGTCCACTAGTTTAGATACGCAGTATTTT

v_call: TRBV27
d_call: -
j_call: TRBJ1-2
clone_size: -
cdr3_aa: CASSKGGHGYTF
cdr3_nt: TGTGCCAGCAGTAAAGGGGGACATGGCTACACCTTC

v_call: TRBV30
d_call: TRBD1
j_call: TRBJ1-1
clone_size: -
cdr3_aa: CAWSSGTATEAFF
cdr3_nt: TGTGCCTGGAGTTCCGGGACAGCAACTGAAGCTTTCTTT

v_call: TRBV28
d_call: -
j_call: TRBJ2-1
clone_size: -
cdr3_aa: CASSLVGTDSYNEQFF
cdr3_nt: TGTGCCAGCAGTTTAGTAGGGACGGACTCCTACAATGAGCAGTTCTTC

v_call: TRBV7-9
d_call: TRBD2
j_call: TRBJ2-3
clone_size: -
cdr3_aa: CASSFQTSEGADTQYF
cdr3_nt: TGTGCCAGCAGCTTCCAGACTAGCGAGGGCGCAGATACGCAGTATTTT

v_call: TRBV19
d_call: -
j_call: TRBJ2-1
clone_size: -
cdr3_aa: CASSIEGSSYNEQFF
cdr3_nt: TGTGCCAGTAGTATTGAGGGGAGCTCCTACAATGAGCAGTTCTTC

v_call: TRBV13
d_call: -
j_call: TRBJ2-1
clone_size: -
cdr3_aa: CASSFQGQEQFF
cdr3_nt: TGTGCCAGCAGCTTCCAGGGCCAGGAGCAGTTCTTC

v_call: TRBV19
d_call: -
j_call: TRBJ2-7
clone_size: -
cdr3_aa: CASSLQFGEQYF
cdr3_nt: TGTGCCAGTAGTCTGCAATTCGGCGAGCAGTACTTC

v_call: TRBV4-2
d_call: -
j_call: TRBJ1-1
clone_size: -
cdr3_aa: CASSQSGGVTEAFF
cdr3_nt: TGTGCCAGCAGCCAAAGTGGGGGTGTTACTGAAGCTTTCTTT

v_call: TRBV7-2
d_call: -
j_call: TRBJ2-7
clone_size: -
cdr3_aa: CASSLLASSYEQYF
cdr3_nt: TGTGCCAGCAGCTTATTGGCTAGCTCCTACGAGCAGTACTTC

v_call: TRBV11-3
d_call: -
j_call: TRBJ2-3
clone_size: -
cdr3_aa: CASSVGLSTDTQYF
cdr3_nt: TGTGCCAGCAGCGTGGGACTTAGCACAGATACGCAGTATTTT

v_call: TRBV10-2
d_call: -
j_call: TRBJ2-1
clone_size: -
cdr3_aa: CAGSETNYNEQFF
cdr3_nt: TGCGCCGGCAGTGAGACCAACTACAATGAGCAGTTCTTC

v_call: TRBV7-9
d_call: TRBD1
j_call: TRBJ2-2
clone_size: -
cdr3_aa: CASSDWTGGAPGELFF
cdr3_nt: TGTGCCAGCAGCGACTGGACAGGGGGCGCGCCCGGGGAGCTGTTTTTT

v_call: TRBV9
d_call: TRBD2
j_call: TRBJ2-1
clone_size: -
cdr3_aa: CASSANPGLAYNEQFF
cdr3_nt: TGTGCCAGCAGCGCTAATCCGGGACTAGCCTACAATGAGCAGTTCTTC

v_call: TRBV25-1
d_call: -
j_call: TRBJ2-7
clone_size: -
cdr3_aa: CASSDDVVHEQYF
cdr3_nt: TGTGCCAGCAGTGACGATGTGGTCCACGAGCAGTACTTC

v_call: TRBV7-6
d_call: TRBD2
j_call: TRBJ2-3
clone_size: -
cdr3_aa: CASSLGGVTDTQYF
cdr3_nt: TGTGCCAGCAGCTTGGGGGGGGTCACAGATACGCAGTATTTT

v_call: TRBV27
d_call: -
j_call: TRBJ2-5
clone_size: -
cdr3_aa: CASSSTYQETQYF
cdr3_nt: TGTGCCAGCAGTTCAACATACCAAGAGACCCAGTACTTC

v_call: TRBV6-6
d_call: TRBD2
j_call: TRBJ2-2
clone_size: -
cdr3_aa: CASSWTSGSPGELFF
cdr3_nt: TGTGCCAGCAGTTGGACTAGCGGGAGTCCCGGGGAGCTGTTTTTT

v_call: TRBV6-1
d_call: -
j_call: TRBJ2-7
clone_size: -
cdr3_aa: CASRRIGINEQYF
cdr3_nt: TGTGCCAGCAGACGGATAGGAATCAACGAGCAGTACTTC

v_call: TRBV21-1
d_call: -
j_call: TRBJ1-2
clone_size: few
cdr3_aa: CASRAGTGYGYTF
cdr3_nt: TGTGCCAGCAGGGCCGGGACAGGGTATGGCTACACCTTC

v_call: TRBV7-2
d_call: -
j_call: TRBJ2-7
clone_size: -
cdr3_aa: CASSWDPEVLEQYF
cdr3_nt: TGTGCCAGCAGCTGGGACCCCGAGGTCCTCGAGCAGTACTTC

v_call: TRBV4-2
d_call: -
j_call: TRBJ2-3
clone_size: -
cdr3_aa: CASSQDRLVHTQYF
cdr3_nt: TGTGCCAGCAGCCAGGACAGACTCGTCCATACGCAGTATTTT